A single sample gave rise to the 27 T cell receptor beta chains below, sequenced in a study of cytomegalovirus exposure and HLA in healthy donors. PCR amplification relied on 60 Vbeta primers (plus 13 Jbeta primers). Assay used: immunoSEQ multiplex PCR; TCRdb lists only in-frame clones, some missing. The data hold approximately 46,000 clones, with about 72% observed a single time. Sequencing was performed on PBMCs. These receptors were obtained from a man aged 25 to 40 in good health and CMV-seronegative.

The gene calls are TRBV6-5 and TRBJ2-3, with 7 bases that match TRBD2. This CDR3 region has 15 residues. Trimming cost V 2 bases and J 3 bases; bases outside gene matches: 5. Germline V gene lookup returns CDR1 MNHEY and CDR2 SVGAGI. CDR3 protein: CASSYAGVSTDTQYF. CDR3 DNA: TGTGCCAGCAGTTACGCGGGAGTATCTACAGATACGCAGTATTTT.

The rearrangement uses TRBV27 and TRBJ2-7, with TRBD1 matching over 9 bases. The CDR3 covers 16 residues. After removal of 6 bases from V and 3 bases from J, the junction contained 12 bases not matched to a gene. Germline CDR1 reads MNHEY; CDR2 reads SMNVEV (reference sequence). CDR3 nucleotides: TGTGCCAGCAGCTCAACATCGGGACAGGGATTCTACGAGCAGTACTTC. Its translation is CASSSTSGQGFYEQYF.

V gene TRBV29-1 combines with J gene TRBJ2-4, with 13 bases aligning to TRBD2. J lost 8 bases, V lost 6 bases, and 4 bases had no gene match. The germline gives CDR1 SQVTM, CDR2 ANQGSEA. The CDR3 length is 13 residues. The CDR3 DNA follows: TGCAGCGTACGACTAGCGGGAGGATACATTCAGTACTTC. Translation: CSVRLAGGYIQYF.

This clone appeared a single time. The chain has TRBV7-9 and TRBJ2-1, with D possibly being TRBD1 (6 bases). Trimming removed 8 bases at V and 7 bases at J, with 12 bases between. Per germline, CDR1 SEHNR and CDR2 FQNEAQ (reference sequence). This CDR3 region has 12 residues. The CDR3 loop is CASDLGGNEQFF. The CDR3 DNA sequence: TGTGCCAGCGACCTAGGGGGAAATGAGCAGTTCTTC.

The chain has TRBV14 and TRBJ2-5; TRBD1 might be the D (6 bases). V was clipped by 1 base and J by 4 bases, with 13 bases between them. Germline CDR1 and CDR2: SGHDN and FVKESK. The CDR3 has 15 amino acids. For the CDR3, the DNA is TGTGCCAGCAGCCAAGTTCAGGGGCTTGGAGAGACCCAGTACTTC. It yields the protein CASSQVQGLGETQYF.

The chain uses TRBV5-1 and TRBJ2-3; perhaps TRBD2 as D (6 bases). V dropped 3 bases and J dropped 0 bases, with 11 bases sitting between them. The germline V gene encodes CDR1 SGHRS and CDR2 YFSETQ. This CDR3 region has 15 residues. For the CDR3, the DNA is TGCGCCAGCAGCTCGGGACTCTATAGCACAGATACGCAGTATTTT. Protein sequence: CASSSGLYSTDTQYF. The complete variable domain, with remaining parts taken from reference TRBV5-1 and TRBJ2-3, reads KAGVTQTPRYLIKTRGQQVTLSCSPISGHRSVSWYQQTPGQGLQFLFEYFSETQRNKGNFPGRFSGRQFSNSRSEMNVSTLELGDSALYLCASSSGLYSTDTQYFGPGTRLTVL.

The chain carries TRBV5-1 and TRBJ1-1, with a possible D match to TRBD1 (5 bases). CDR1 is SGHRS and CDR2 is YFSETQ in the germline V gene. This CDR3 is 14 amino acids long. Deletions cut 0 bases from V and 7 bases from J, with 13 bases between. CDR3 coding DNA: TGCGCCAGCAGCTTGGCCGCGGGGGTCGGTGAAGCTTTCTTT. Its protein product is CASSLAAGVGEAFF.

V usage is TRBV5-1 and J usage is TRBJ2-3, with D maybe TRBD1 (6 bases). Trimming left V 0 bases short and J 6 bases short, with 11 bases between. The germline V gene encodes CDR1 SGHRS and CDR2 YFSETQ. CDR3 length equals 14 residues. The DNA of the CDR3 is TGCGCCAGCAGCTTGGCGCGCCAGGGGGATACGCAGTATTTT. Translated: CASSLARQGDTQYF.

The V and J genes are TRBV5-1 and TRBJ2-5; D not resolved. Trimming shortened V by 0 bases and J by 9 bases, and 6 bases separated the two germline ends. The V gene's germline CDR1 is SGHRS and CDR2 YFSETQ. The CDR3 contains 11 residues. The CDR3: CASSLAEAQYF. The CDR3 DNA reads as TGCGCCAGCAGCTTGGCTGAGGCCCAGTACTTC.

The V call is TRBV2, the J call TRBJ1-2, with 9 bases that match TRBD1. After removal of 6 bases from V and 3 bases from J, the junction contained 8 bases not matched to a gene. CDR3 size: 15 residues. Germline loops: CDR1 SNHLY, CDR2 FYNNEI. As DNA, the CDR3 is TGTGCCAGCAGAGCCGGGACAGGGTACCACTATGGCTACACCTTC. This translates into CASRAGTGYHYGYTF.

The chain links TRBV10-3 to TRBJ2-3, with a tentative D call TRBD2 (6 bases). Trimming removed 2 bases at V and 3 bases at J, with 12 bases between. The germline CDR1 and CDR2 sequences are ENHRY and SYGVKD. The CDR3 runs 15 residues. The CDR3, as DNA: TGTGCCATCAGTGAGGGTAGCGGTAAGACAGATACGCAGTATTTT. Translating gives CAISEGSGKTDTQYF.

The chain uses TRBV6-1 and TRBJ1-5, with 7 bases matching TRBD1. Germline trimming cut 2 bases from V and 2 bases from J; bases unmatched to any gene: 6. Germline V gives CDR1 MNHNS, CDR2 SASEGT. The CDR3 totals 16 residues. CDR3 in amino acids: CASSEWRGQGNQPQHF. The CDR3 DNA is TGTGCCAGCAGTGAATGGAGGGGGCAGGGCAATCAGCCCCAGCATTTT.

CDR3 coding DNA: TGTGCCAGCAGCTTTTCGAATCGGAACTATGGCTACACCTTC. It specifies CASSFSNRNYGYTF. V and J are TRBV7-6 and TRBJ1-2; unclear D gene. V dropped 3 bases and J dropped 2 bases, with 10 bases sitting between them. The CDR3 is made up of 14 amino acids. Germline CDR1 is SGHVS and CDR2 is FNYEAQ.

This clone was observed a handful of times. This chain connects TRBV6-6 to TRBJ2-5; 9 bases are shared with TRBD2. This CDR3 has 15 residues. V lost 5 bases, J lost 6 bases, and 10 bases stayed unmatched. The V gene's germline CDR1 is MNHNY and CDR2 SVGAGI (reference sequence). The CDR3 reads CASSPLAGPLKTQYF. In DNA, the CDR3 is TGTGCCAGCAGTCCTCTAGCGGGGCCGTTGAAGACCCAGTACTTC.

The chain joins TRBV19 to TRBJ1-1, with a tentative D call TRBD1 (6 bases). Germline loops: CDR1 LNHDA, CDR2 SQIVND (reference sequence). The CDR3 runs 15 residues. The V and J ends lost 7 bases and 4 bases respectively, with 19 bases between them. The CDR3 reads CASNNWRGAGTEAFF. The CDR3 region has the DNA TGTGCCAGTAATAATTGGCGGGGGGCTGGCACTGAAGCTTTCTTT.

This clone was detected only a few times. The chain uses TRBV29-1 and TRBJ2-3; tentatively, D is TRBD2 (5 bases). Trimming cost V 5 bases and J 4 bases, with 16 bases left between them. Per germline, CDR1 SQVTM and CDR2 ANQGSEA. This CDR3 has 14 residues. This CDR3 is CSVCPRGLADTQYF. The CDR3 DNA is TGCAGCGTTTGCCCACGGGGTTTGGCAGATACGCAGTATTTT.

V gene TRBV2 combines with J gene TRBJ1-1, with D perhaps TRBD1 (5 bases). The CDR3 length is 15 residues. Germline V gene sequence: CDR1 SNHLY, CDR2 FYNNEI. Trimming pared 8 bases from V and 5 bases from J, leaving 21 bases between. In DNA form, the CDR3 reads TGTGCCAGCCGGAGCGGGCGGGGGAAGGGGACTGAAGCTTTCTTT. The encoded protein is CASRSGRGKGTEAFF.

The chain has TRBV2 and TRBJ2-1; the match to TRBD2 covers 8 bases. J lost 3 bases, V lost 5 bases, and 0 bases had no gene match. This CDR3 has 13 residues. CDR1 and CDR2 (germline): SNHLY, FYNNEI. CDR3 nucleotides: TGTGCCAGCAGTAGCGGGAGCTACAATGAGCAGTTCTTC. Protein sequence: CASSSGSYNEQFF.

The V gene is TRBV30, the J gene TRBJ1-6; D uncertain. Germline assignment: CDR1 GTSNPN and CDR2 SVGIG (reference sequence). This CDR3 is 15 amino acids long. V lost 3 bases to trimming and J lost 13 bases, with 22 bases between them. The CDR3 loop is CAWSPTRGSGFPLHF. The CDR3 coding sequence is TGTGCCTGGAGCCCCACCCGGGGAAGTGGATTCCCCCTCCACTTT.

The V gene is TRBV10-3, the J gene TRBJ2-7; D perhaps matches TRBD2 (5 bases). CDR1 and CDR2 from the germline V gene are ENHRY and SYGVKD. The V end lost 7 bases, the J end lost 2 bases, and 12 bases lay between the germline ends. The CDR3 length is 13 residues. The DNA for the CDR3 is TGTGCCATCAAAAACCCGGGAACCTACGAGCAGTACTTC. It specifies CAIKNPGTYEQYF.

The chain couples TRBV5-1 to TRBJ1-1; 9 nucleotides match TRBD1. The CDR3 loop spans 15 amino acids. V shed 3 bases and J 5 bases; nucleotides not matched to a gene: 8. Germline V gene sequence: CDR1 SGHRS, CDR2 YFSETQ. The DNA of the CDR3 is TGCGCCAGCAGCTCAATACCAGGACAGGGGACTGAAGCTTTCTTT. This translates into CASSSIPGQGTEAFF.

The chain links TRBV5-6 to TRBJ2-7; possible D gene TRBD1, 6 bases. V was clipped by 2 bases and J by 3 bases, with 12 bases between them. The CDR3 loop spans 14 amino acids. CDR1 is SGHDT and CDR2 is YYEEEE in the germline V gene. The CDR3 spells CASSFIDRNYEQYF. The CDR3 bases are TGTGCCAGCAGCTTCATTGACAGGAACTACGAGCAGTACTTC. Based on the CDR3 plus reference TRBV5-6 and TRBJ2-7, the full variable domain is DAGVTQSPTHLIKTRGQQVTLRCSPKSGHDTVSWYQQALGQGPQFIFQYYEEEERQRGNFPDRFSGHQFPNYSSELNVNALLLGDSALYLCASSFIDRNYEQYFGPGTRLTVT.

This rearrangement joins TRBV10-3 to TRBJ2-7; D gene ambiguous. Germline loops: CDR1 ENHRY, CDR2 SYGVKD. Trimming pared 5 bases from V and 6 bases from J, leaving 17 bases between. CDR3 length: 14 residues. CDR3 loop: CAISQVQAASEQYF. DNA for the CDR3: TGTGCCATCAGTCAAGTCCAAGCCGCAAGCGAGCAGTACTTC.

This clone has a single count. The chain is built from TRBV6-4 and TRBJ1-5; possibly TRBD1 for D (6 bases). The V gene's germline CDR1 is MRHNA and CDR2 SNTAGT. The CDR3 sequence is 17 residues long. The V gene lost 6 bases and the J gene lost 0 bases, with 18 bases spanning the gap. The CDR3 bases are TGTGCCAGCAGCCCCCGACAGGCCCGAAATAGCAATCAGCCCCAGCATTTT. Protein product: CASSPRQARNSNQPQHF.

The J gene is TRBJ2-1, the V gene TRBV7-9; 9 bases are a match to TRBD2. Germline values: CDR1 SEHNR, CDR2 FQNEAQ (reference sequence). V was pared by 1 base and J by 8 bases, with 6 bases of the junction left unmatched. CDR3 length: 15 residues. CDR3 DNA sequence: TGTGCCAGCAGCTTAGAGAGACTAGCGGACGATGAGCAGTTCTTC. This sequence encodes CASSLERLADDEQFF. Looking up the rest from reference TRBV7-9 and TRBJ2-1 gives the full variable domain: DTGVSQNPRHKITKRGQNVTFRCDPISEHNRLYWYRQTLGQGPEFLTYFQNEAQLEKSRLLSDRFSAERPKGSFSTLEIQRTEQGDSAMYLCASSLERLADDEQFFGPGTRLTVL.

J is TRBJ2-5 and V is TRBV10-1; possible D gene TRBD2, 6 bases. V was clipped by 0 bases and J by 0 bases, with 11 bases between them. This CDR3 is 16 amino acids long. Germline V gene data show CDR1 as WNHNN and CDR2 as SYGVQD (reference sequence). CDR3: CASSESGAGNQETQYF. In nucleotides, the CDR3 is TGCGCCAGCAGTGAGTCCGGGGCGGGAAACCAAGAGACCCAGTACTTC.

The CDR3 sequence: CASKNIEREGEETQYF. CDR3 coding DNA: TGTGCCAGCAAGAACATAGAACGGGAGGGGGAAGAGACCCAGTACTTC. The chain has TRBV6-4 and TRBJ2-5, with TRBD2 matching 8 bases. Germline lookup yields CDR1 MRHNA and CDR2 SNTAGT. V gave up 7 bases and J gave up 3 bases; unmatched junction bases: 13. The CDR3 is made up of 16 amino acids.